This entry features one T cell receptor beta chain sequence. Its antigen is still unknown. Germline CDR1 and CDR2: LNHDA and SQIVND (reference sequence). This CDR3 has 18 residues. V was pared by 5 bases and J by 6 bases, with 16 bases of the junction left unmatched. The data derive from a study of cytomegalovirus exposure and HLA in healthy donors. The overall study: Ancestry clustering placed 81% of roughly 400 genotyped donors in the Caucasian-associated cluster. Study results and limitations: V segments that were indistinguishable, TRBV6-2 and TRBV6-3 among them, were omitted from analysis. A highly shared variant cluster was judged a likely technical artifact. Later analysis placed DRB1 highest and HLA-C lowest in TCR association rates, which differed by HLA locus.

It was with 60 Vbeta and 13 Jbeta primers that the PCR ran. Data came from immunoSEQ multiplex PCR; TCRdb stores just in-frame clones and leaves some out. The sample shows over 200,000 clones, and about 1% sits with its ten largest clones. The material sequenced was PBMCs. The genes are TRBV19 and TRBJ2-1, with 10 bases fitting TRBD2. This TCR was recovered from a woman aged 25-40 years in good health and CMV-seropositive. CDR3 region: CASSLTPLSGRAVNEQFF. CDR3 in DNA: TGTGCCAGTAGTCTTACCCCACTGAGCGGGAGGGCCGTCAATGAGCAGTTCTTC.